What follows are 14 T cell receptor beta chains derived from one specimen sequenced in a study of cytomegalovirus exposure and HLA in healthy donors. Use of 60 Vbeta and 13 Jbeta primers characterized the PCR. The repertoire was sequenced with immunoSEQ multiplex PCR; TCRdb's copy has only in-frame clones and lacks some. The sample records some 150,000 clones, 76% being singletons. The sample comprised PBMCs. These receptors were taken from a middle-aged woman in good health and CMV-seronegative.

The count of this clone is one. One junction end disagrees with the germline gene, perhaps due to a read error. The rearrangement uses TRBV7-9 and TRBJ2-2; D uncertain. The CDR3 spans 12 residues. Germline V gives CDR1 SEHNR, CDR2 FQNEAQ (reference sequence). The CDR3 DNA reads TGTTCCAGCAGCCGGAACACCGGGGAGCTGTTTTTT. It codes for CSSSRNTGELFF.

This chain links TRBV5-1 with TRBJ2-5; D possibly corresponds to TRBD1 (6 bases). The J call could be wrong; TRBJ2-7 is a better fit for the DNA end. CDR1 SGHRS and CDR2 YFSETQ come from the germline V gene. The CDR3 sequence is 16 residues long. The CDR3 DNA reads TGCGCCAGCAGCTTGGAAGGGGGAAGTTCCCACTACGAGCAGTACTTC. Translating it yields CASSLEGGSSHYEQYF.

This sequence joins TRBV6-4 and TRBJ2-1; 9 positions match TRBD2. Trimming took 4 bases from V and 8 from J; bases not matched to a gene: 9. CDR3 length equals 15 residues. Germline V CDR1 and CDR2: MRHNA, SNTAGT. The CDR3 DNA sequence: TGTGCCAGCAGTGGGCTAGCGGGACACAACGATGAGCAGTTCTTC. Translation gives CASSGLAGHNDEQFF.

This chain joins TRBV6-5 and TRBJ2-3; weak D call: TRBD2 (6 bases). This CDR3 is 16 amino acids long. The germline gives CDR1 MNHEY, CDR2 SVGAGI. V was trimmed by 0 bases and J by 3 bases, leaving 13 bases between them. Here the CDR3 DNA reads TGTGCCAGCAGTTACTCGGGGACTCTGGGAACAGATACGCAGTATTTT. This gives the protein CASSYSGTLGTDTQYF.

CDR3 in DNA: TGTGCCAGCAGTCCCACAGGGACAGGCTACGAGCAGTACTTC. Its protein is CASSPTGTGYEQYF. The chain is built from TRBV6-1 and TRBJ2-7; 8 positions agree with TRBD1. The V gene end was trimmed by 5 bases and the J gene end by 3 bases; junction bases not matched to a gene: 6. CDR3 length: 14 residues. CDR1 is MNHNS, CDR2 SASEGT, per germline.

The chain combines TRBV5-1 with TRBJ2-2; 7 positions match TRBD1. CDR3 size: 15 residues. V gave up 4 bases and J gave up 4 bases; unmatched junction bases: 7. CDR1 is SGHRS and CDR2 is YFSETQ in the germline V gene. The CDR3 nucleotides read TGCGCCAGCAGCCCGGACTGGGACAGCACCGGGGAGCTGTTTTTT. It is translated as CASSPDWDSTGELFF.

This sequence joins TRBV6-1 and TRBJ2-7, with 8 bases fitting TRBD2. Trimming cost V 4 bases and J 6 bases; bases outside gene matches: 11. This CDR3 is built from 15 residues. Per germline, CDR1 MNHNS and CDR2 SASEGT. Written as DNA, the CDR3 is TGTGCCAGCAGTGTATCGGGACTAGTGTTTGTCGAGCAGTACTTC. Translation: CASSVSGLVFVEQYF.

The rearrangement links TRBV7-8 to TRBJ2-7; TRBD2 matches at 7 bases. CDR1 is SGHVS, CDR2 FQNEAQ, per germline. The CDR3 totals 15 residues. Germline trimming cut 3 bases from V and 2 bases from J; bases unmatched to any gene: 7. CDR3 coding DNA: TGTGCCAGCAGCTTTTTCGGGACTACCACCTACGAGCAGTACTTC. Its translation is CASSFFGTTTYEQYF.

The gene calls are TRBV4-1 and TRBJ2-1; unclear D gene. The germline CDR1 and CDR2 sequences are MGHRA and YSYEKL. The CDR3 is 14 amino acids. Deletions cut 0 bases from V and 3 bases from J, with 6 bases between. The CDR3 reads CASSQEPYYNEQFF. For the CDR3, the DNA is TGCGCCAGCAGCCAAGAGCCCTACTACAATGAGCAGTTCTTC.

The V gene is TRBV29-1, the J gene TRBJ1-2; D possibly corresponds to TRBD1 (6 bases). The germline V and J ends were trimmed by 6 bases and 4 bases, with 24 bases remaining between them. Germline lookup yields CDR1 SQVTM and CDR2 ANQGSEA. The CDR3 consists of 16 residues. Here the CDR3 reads CSVQPVLGAGSYGYTF. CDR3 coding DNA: TGCAGCGTCCAACCGGTCTTGGGGGCAGGGTCCTATGGCTACACCTTC.

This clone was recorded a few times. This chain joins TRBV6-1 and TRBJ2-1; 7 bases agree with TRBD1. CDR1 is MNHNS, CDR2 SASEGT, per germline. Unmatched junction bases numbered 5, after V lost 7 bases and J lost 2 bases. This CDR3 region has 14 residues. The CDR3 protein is CASINRGPYNEQFF. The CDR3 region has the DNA TGTGCCAGCATTAACAGGGGCCCCTACAATGAGCAGTTCTTC.

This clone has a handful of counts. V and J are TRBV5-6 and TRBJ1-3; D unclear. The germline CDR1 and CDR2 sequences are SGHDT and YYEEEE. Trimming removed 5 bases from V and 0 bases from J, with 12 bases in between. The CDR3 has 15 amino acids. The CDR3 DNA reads TGTGCCAGCAGTTCGGGGAGATACTCTGGAAACACCATATATTTT. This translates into CASSSGRYSGNTIYF.

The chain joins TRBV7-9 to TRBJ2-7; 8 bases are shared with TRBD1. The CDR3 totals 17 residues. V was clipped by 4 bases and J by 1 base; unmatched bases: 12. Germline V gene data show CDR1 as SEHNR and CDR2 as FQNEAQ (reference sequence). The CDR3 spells CASSSSSRTGISYEQYF. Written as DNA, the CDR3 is TGTGCCAGCAGCTCCTCTTCACGGACAGGGATTTCCTACGAGCAGTACTTC.

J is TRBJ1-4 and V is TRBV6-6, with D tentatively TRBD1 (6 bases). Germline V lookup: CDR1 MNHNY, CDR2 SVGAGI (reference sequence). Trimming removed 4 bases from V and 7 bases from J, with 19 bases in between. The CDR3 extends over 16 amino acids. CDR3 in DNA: TGTGCCAGCAGTTCCCCCATGGGGGGGGCGGGTGAAAAACTGTTTTTT. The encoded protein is CASSSPMGGAGEKLFF.